The present T cell receptor beta chain was sequenced within a study of regulatory T cells in long-lasting Graves disease. This clonotype was recorded many times. Its antigen is not known. The CDR3 extends over 13 amino acids. V dropped 1 base and J dropped 1 base, with 7 bases sitting between them. Germline CDR1 and CDR2: DFQATT and SNEGSKA (reference sequence). Findings of the study overall: TRBV28 was favored in persistent disease, as were TRBJ1-2 and TRBJ2-5.

Arm-PCR of CDR3 regions and iRepertoire HTBI primers were the basis on which TCR beta libraries were built. TCRdb passed the multiplex PCR reads through MiXCR, listing each CDR3 protein once. Of about 470,000 distinct CDR3 sequences listed, less than 25% are singletons. Time point in this sample: persistent/refractory GD, antithyroid drugs over 5 years with positive TRAb. Researchers made the TCR library from RNA that was extracted from PBMCs. J is TRBJ2-5 and V is TRBV20-1, with D unclear. The TCR sequence derives from a female donor with Graves disease. This material consisted of peripheral blood mononuclear cells (PBMCs), taken when the disease was refractory, from a patient treated with antithyroid drugs. The CDR3 coding sequence is TGCAGTGCTAGAGGTTCTCTCCAAGAGACCCAGTACTTC. Its protein product is CSARGSLQETQYF.